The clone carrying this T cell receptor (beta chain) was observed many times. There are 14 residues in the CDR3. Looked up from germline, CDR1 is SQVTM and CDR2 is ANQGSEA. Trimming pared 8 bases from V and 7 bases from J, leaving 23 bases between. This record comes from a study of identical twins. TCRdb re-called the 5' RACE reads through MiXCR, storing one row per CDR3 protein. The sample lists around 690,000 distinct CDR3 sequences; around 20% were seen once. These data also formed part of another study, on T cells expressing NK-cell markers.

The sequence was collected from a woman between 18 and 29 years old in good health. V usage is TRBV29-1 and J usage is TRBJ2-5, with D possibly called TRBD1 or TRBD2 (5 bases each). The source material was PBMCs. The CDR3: CSTVGPRGLGTQYF. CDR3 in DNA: TGCAGCACCGTGGGACCACGGGGCTTGGGGACCCAGTACTTC.